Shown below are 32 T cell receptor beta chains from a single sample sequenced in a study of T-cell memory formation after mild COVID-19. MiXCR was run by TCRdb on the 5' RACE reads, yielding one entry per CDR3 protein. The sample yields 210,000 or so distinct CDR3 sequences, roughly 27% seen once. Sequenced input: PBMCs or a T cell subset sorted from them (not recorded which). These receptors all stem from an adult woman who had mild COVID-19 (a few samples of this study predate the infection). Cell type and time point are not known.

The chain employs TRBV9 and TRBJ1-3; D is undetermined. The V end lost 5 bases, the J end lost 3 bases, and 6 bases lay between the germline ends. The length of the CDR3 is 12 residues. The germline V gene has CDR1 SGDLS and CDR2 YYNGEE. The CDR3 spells CASSTIGNTIYF. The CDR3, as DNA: TGTGCCAGCAGTACTATTGGAAACACCATATATTTT. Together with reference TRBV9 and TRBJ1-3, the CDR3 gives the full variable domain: DSGVTQTPKHLITATGQRVTLRCSPRSGDLSVYWYQQSLDQGLQFLIQYYNGEERAKGNILERFSAQQFPDLHSELNLSSLELGDSALYFCASSTIGNTIYFGEGSWLTVV.

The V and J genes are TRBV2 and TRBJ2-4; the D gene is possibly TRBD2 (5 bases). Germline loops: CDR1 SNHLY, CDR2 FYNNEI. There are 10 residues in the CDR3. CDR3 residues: CATEANIQYF. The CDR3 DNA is TGTGCTACGGAGGCGAACATTCAGTACTTC.

The CDR3 loop is CASSQGLAGVGTGELFF. CDR3 DNA: TGTGCCAGCAGCCAAGGACTAGCGGGAGTGGGGACCGGGGAGCTGTTTTTT. The chain has TRBV4-2 and TRBJ2-2, with 12 bases matching TRBD2. The trim removed 1 base at V and 5 bases at J, leaving 5 bases unmatched. The germline V gene has CDR1 LGHNA and CDR2 YNFKEQ. The CDR3 is 17 amino acids.

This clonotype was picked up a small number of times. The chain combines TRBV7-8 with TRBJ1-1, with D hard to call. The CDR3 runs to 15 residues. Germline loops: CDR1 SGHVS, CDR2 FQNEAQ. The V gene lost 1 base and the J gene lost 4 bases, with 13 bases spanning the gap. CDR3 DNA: TGTGCCAGCAGCTTAGAATCAGGAGTGTTCACTGAAGCTTTCTTT. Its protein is CASSLESGVFTEAFF.

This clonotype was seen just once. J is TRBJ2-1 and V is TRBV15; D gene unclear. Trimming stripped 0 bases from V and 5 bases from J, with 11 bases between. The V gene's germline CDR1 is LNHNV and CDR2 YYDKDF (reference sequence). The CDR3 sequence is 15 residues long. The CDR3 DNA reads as TGTGCCACCAGCAGAGATCGCCTAGTAGACAATGAGCAGTTCTTC. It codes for CATSRDRLVDNEQFF. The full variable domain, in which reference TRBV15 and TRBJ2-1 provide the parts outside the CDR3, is DAMVIQNPRYQVTQFGKPVTLSCSQTLNHNVMYWYQQKSSQAPKLLFHYYDKDFNNEADTPDNFQSRRPNTSFCFLDIRSPGLGDTAMYLCATSRDRLVDNEQFFGPGTRLTVL.

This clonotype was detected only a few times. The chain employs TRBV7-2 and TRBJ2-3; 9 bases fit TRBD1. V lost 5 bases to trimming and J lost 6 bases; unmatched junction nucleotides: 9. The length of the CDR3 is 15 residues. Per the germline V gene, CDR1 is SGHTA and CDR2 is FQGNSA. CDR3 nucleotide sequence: TGTGCCAGCAGCACCGGGACAGGGATCGACGATACGCAGTATTTT. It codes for CASSTGTGIDDTQYF.

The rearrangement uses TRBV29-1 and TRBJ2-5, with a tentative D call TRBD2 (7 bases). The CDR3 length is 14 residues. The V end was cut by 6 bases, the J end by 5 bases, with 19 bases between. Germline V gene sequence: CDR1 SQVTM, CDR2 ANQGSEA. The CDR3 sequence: CSVLGQQGGETQYF. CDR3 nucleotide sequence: TGCAGCGTCTTGGGACAACAGGGAGGGGAGACCCAGTACTTC.

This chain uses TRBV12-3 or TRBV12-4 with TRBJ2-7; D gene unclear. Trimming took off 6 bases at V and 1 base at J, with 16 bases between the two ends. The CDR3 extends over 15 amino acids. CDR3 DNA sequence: TGTGCCAGCAGCCTTGTGTCAGGAGTTTCCTACGAGCAGTACTTC. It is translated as CASSLVSGVSYEQYF.

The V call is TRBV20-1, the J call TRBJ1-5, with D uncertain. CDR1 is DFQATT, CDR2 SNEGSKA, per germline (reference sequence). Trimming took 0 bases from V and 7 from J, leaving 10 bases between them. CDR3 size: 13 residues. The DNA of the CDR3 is TGCAGTGCTAGAGATGGGCCGGGACAGCCCCAGCATTTT. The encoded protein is CSARDGPGQPQHF.

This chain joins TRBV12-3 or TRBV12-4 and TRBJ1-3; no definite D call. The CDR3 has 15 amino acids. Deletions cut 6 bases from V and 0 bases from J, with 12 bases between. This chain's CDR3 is CASSYEGSSGNTIYF. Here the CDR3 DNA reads TGTGCCAGCAGCTACGAAGGGTCCTCTGGAAACACCATATATTTT.

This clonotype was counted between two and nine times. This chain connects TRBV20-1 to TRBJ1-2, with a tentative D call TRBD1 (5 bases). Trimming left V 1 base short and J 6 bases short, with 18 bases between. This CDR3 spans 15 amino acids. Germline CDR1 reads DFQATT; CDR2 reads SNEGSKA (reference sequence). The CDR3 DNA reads TGCAGTGCTAGAGTGGAGTGGGTCGACAGCCATGGCTACACCTTC. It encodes CSARVEWVDSHGYTF.

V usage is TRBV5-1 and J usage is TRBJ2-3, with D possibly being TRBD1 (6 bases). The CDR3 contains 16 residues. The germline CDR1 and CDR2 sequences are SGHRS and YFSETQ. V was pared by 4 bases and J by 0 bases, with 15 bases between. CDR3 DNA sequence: TGCGCCAGCAGCCTCCCTCAGGGGATTAGCACAGATACGCAGTATTTT. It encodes CASSLPQGISTDTQYF.

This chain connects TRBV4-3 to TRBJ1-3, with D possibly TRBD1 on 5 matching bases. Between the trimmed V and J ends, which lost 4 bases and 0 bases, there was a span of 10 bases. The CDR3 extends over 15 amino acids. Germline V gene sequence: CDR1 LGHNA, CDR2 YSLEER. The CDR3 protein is CASSPGHGSGNTIYF. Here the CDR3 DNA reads TGCGCCAGCAGCCCTGGACATGGCTCTGGAAACACCATATATTTT.

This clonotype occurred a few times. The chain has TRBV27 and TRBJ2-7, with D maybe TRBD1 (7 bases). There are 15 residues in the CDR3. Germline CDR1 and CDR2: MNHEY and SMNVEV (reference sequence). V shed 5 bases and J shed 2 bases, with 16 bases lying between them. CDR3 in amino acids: CASSRRGGGAYEQYF. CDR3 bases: TGTGCCAGCAGTCGACGCGGAGGGGGCGCCTACGAGCAGTACTTC.

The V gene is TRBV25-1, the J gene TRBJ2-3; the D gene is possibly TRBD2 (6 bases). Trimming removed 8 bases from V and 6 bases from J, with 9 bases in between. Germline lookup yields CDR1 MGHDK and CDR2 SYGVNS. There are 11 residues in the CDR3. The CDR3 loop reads CASGDSDTQYF. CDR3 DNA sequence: TGTGCCAGCGGGGACTCGGATACGCAGTATTTT.

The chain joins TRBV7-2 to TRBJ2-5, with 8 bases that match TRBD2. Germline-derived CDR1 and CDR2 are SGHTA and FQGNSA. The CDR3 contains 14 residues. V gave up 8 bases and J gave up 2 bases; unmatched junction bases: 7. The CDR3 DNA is TGTGCCAGCCTCGGGACTAGGCGACAAGAGACCCAGTACTTC. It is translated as CASLGTRRQETQYF.

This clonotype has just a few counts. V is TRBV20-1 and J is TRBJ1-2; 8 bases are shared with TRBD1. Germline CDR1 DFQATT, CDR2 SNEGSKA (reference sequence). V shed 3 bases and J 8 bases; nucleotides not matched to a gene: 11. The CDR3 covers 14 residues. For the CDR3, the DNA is TGCAGTGCTAGCCAAATGGACAGGGACTTAGGCTACACCTTC. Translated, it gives CSASQMDRDLGYTF.

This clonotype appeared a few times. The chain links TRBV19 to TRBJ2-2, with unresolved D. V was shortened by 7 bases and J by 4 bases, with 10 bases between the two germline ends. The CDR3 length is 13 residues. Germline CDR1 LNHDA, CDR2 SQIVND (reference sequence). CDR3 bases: TGTGCCAGTAACATCGTGGGCACCGGGGAGCTGTTTTTT. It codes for CASNIVGTGELFF.

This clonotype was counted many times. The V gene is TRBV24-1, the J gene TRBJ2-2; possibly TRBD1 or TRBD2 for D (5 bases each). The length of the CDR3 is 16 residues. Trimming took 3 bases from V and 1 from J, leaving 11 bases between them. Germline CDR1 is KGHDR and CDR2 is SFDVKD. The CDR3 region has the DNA TGTGCCACCAGTGATCCGGGGACGGGGAACACCGGGGAGCTGTTTTTT. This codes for CATSDPGTGNTGELFF.

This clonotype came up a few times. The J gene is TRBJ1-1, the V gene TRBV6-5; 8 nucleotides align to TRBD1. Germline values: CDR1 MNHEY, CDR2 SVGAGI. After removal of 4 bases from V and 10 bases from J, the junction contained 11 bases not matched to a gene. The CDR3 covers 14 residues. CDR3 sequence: CASSSPPRGPGAFF. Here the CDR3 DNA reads TGTGCCAGCAGTTCGCCACCCAGGGGGCCTGGAGCTTTCTTT.

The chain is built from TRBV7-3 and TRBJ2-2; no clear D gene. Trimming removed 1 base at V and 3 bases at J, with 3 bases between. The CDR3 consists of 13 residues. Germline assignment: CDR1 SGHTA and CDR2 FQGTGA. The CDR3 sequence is CASSLMDTGELFF. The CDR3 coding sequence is TGTGCCAGCAGCTTAATGGACACCGGGGAGCTGTTTTTT.

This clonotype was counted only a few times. In DNA, the CDR3 is TGTGCCAGCAGTTTAAGGACAGGTTCCTACGAGCAGTACTTC. Amino acids: CASSLRTGSYEQYF. V gene TRBV12-3 or TRBV12-4 combines with J gene TRBJ2-7, with 7 bases that match TRBD1. Trimming cost V 2 bases and J 1 base; bases outside gene matches: 2. The CDR3 totals 14 residues.

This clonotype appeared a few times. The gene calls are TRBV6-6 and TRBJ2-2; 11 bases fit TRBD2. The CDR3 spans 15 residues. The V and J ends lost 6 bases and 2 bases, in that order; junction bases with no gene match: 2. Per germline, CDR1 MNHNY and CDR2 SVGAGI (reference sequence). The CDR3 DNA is TGTGCCAGCAGAACTAGCGGGAGAAACACCGGGGAGCTGTTTTTT. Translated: CASRTSGRNTGELFF.

This CDR3 is CAWSAPRTEYNSPLHF. The CDR3, as DNA: TGTGCCTGGAGCGCACCTAGGACGGAATATAATTCACCCCTCCACTTT. The chain employs TRBV30 and TRBJ1-6; D is undetermined. V was pared by 3 bases and J by 4 bases, with 16 bases between. Germline V gene lookup returns CDR1 GTSNPN and CDR2 SVGIG (reference sequence). CDR3 length: 16 amino acids.

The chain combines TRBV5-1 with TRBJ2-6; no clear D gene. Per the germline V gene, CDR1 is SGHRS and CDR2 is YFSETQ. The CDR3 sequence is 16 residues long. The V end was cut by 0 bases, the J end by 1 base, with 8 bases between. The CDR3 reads CASSLGVASGANVLTF. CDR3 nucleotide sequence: TGCGCCAGCAGCTTGGGAGTCGCGTCTGGGGCCAACGTCCTGACTTTC.

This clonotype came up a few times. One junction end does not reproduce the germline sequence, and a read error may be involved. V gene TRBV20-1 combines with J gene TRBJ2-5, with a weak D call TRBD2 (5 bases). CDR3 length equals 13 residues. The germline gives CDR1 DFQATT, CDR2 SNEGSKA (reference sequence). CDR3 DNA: TGCAGTGCCAGAGAGAGGGTCCAAGAGACCCAGTACTTC. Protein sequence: CSARERVQETQYF.

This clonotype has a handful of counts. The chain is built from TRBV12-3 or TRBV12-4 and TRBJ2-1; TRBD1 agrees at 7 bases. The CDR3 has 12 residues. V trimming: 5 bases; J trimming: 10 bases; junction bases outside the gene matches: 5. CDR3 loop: CASSPTGVEQFF. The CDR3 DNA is TGTGCCAGCAGTCCTACAGGGGTCGAGCAGTTCTTC.

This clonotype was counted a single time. CDR3 coding DNA: TGCGCCAGCAGCCAAAGAGCGGGAGTAGGAGAGACCCAGTACTTC. Amino acids: CASSQRAGVGETQYF. The rearrangement uses TRBV4-3 and TRBJ2-5, with 8 bases identical to TRBD2. V shed 2 bases, J shed 4 bases, and the junction held 6 bases outside the gene matches. Per the germline V gene, CDR1 is LGHNA and CDR2 is YSLEER. This CDR3 contains 15 residues.

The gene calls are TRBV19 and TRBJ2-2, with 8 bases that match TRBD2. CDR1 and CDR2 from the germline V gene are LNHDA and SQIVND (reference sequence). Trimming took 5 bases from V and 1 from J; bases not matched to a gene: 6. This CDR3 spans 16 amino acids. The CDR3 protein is CASSPREGRNTGELFF. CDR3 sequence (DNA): TGTGCCAGTAGTCCACGGGAGGGACGGAACACCGGGGAGCTGTTTTTT.

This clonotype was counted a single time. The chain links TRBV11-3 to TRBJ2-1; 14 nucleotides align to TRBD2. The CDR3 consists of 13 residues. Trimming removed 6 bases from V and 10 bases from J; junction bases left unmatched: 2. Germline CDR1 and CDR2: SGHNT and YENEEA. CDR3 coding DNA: TGTGCCAGCAGGGGACTAGCGGGAGAGGAGCAGTTCTTC. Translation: CASRGLAGEEQFF. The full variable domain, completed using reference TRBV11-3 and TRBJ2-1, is EAGVVQSPRYKIIEKKQPVAFWCNPISGHNTLYWYLQNLGQGPELLIRYENEEAVDDSQLPKDRFSAERLKGVDSTLKIQPAELGDSAVYLCASRGLAGEEQFFGPGTRLTVL.

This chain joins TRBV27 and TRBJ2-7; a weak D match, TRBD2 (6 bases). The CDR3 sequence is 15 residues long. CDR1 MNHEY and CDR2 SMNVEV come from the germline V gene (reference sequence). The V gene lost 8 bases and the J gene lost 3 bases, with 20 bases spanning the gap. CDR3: CASRRFIGGNYEQYF. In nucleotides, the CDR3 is TGTGCCAGCCGAAGGTTTATCGGGGGAAACTACGAGCAGTACTTC.

The CDR3 sequence: CASSLWVDTQYF. The DNA of the CDR3 is TGTGCCAGCAGCTTATGGGTGGATACGCAGTATTTT. The V and J genes are TRBV7-2 and TRBJ2-3; D is ambiguous. Germline V CDR1 and CDR2: SGHTA, FQGNSA. V dropped 2 bases and J dropped 6 bases, with 6 bases sitting between them. This CDR3 contains 12 residues.